One TCR beta chain is described in this entry. These data originate in a study of T cells after yellow fever vaccination. The trim removed 4 bases at V and 1 base at J, leaving 7 bases unmatched. Germline CDR1 SGHRS, CDR2 YFSETQ. CDR3 length: 15 amino acids. MiXCR, run by TCRdb on the 5' RACE reads, gives a single entry per CDR3 protein. The sample holds around 200,000 distinct CDR3 sequences; approximately 9.9% are singletons and the top ten take about 40%. This chain joins TRBV5-1 and TRBJ2-7, with TRBD1 matching over 8 bases. This specimen consisted of CD8+ T cells sorted from PBMCs, obtained 15 days after the yellow fever booster vaccination. This receptor was identified in a man aged 18 to 29 who received the YFV17D yellow fever vaccine. The CDR3 is CASSPRQGLSYEQYF. In DNA, the CDR3 is TGCGCCAGCAGCCCCCGACAGGGGCTATCCTACGAGCAGTACTTC.